The following is a T cell receptor beta chain sequence with its context. Its antigen is not yet known. The record has no base qualities; no much larger clone is one base away. The 35 to 40 donors, aged roughly 6 to 95 years, were systemically healthy Caucasian individuals from Russia. Each donor gave ten milliliters of peripheral blood, drawn into EDTA-treated Vacutainer tubes. PBMCs were isolated by Ficoll-Paque density-gradient centrifugation, with at least 6 million obtained per sample. Total RNA, at least 6 micrograms per sample, was extracted from PBMCs with Trizol reagent. For every donor, an aliquot of PBMCs went through flow cytometry to measure the percentages of naive CD45RAhigh/CD27high T cells. This sample is drawn from a study of blood T cells in healthy people across ages (dated by TCRdb to the mid-2010s). Concerning the study at large: In model experiments, template switching captured roughly one uniquely barcoded TCR beta cDNA molecule for every two T cells. Using deep sequencing normalized with unique cDNA molecular identifiers, the study measured how TCR beta repertoire diversity changes with age. The donors were divided into four age groups: young (average roughly 15 years), middle-aged (around 41), aged (approximately 62) and long-lived (about 90). To avoid experimental bias, donors of different ages were randomly spread across the sequencing lanes. The study analyzed two additional independent replicas of 1 million unique cDNA reads from the same blood draw for two donors, one aged 18 to 30 and one aged 80 or older.

The study at large found these results: As age increased, observed TCR beta diversity per million T cells dropped in a roughly linear way, and a significant reduction was already evident by age about 40. Estimates of total diversity from one million sequenced T cells were regarded as lower bounds and underestimates. Because the CMV infection status of the donors was unknown, age-related changes in expanded clonotypes may potentially have been confounded. Compared with the aged group, more naive CD4+ T cells, fewer expanded clones and increased TCR diversity were shown by the long-lived group, suggesting age selection. The percentage of naive T cells measured by flow cytometry correlated strongly with observed TCR beta diversity. Bulk unsorted PBMC profiling prevented conclusive comparison of naive and antigen-experienced compartments.

Library method: 5' RACE. A second PCR of 7 to 11 cycles was performed with a sample-barcoded 5' primer and a J-beta primer mix. A template-switch 5' adaptor carrying 12 random nucleotides introduced a unique molecular identifier onto each TCR beta cDNA molecule. Each sample yielded at least 3 million CDR3-containing paired-end reads. All of the RNA was converted into first-strand cDNA using the Mint cDNA synthesis kit, with a TRBC-specific oligonucleotide serving as the primer. After uracil-DNA glycosylase treatment, a first 18-cycle PCR used universal primers M1SS and BC2_uni_R on all cDNA. On the authors' methods: Normalization of each sample was performed by random selection of 1 million high-quality reads, each carrying a distinct molecular identifier. Instead of being binned into consensus sequences, reads that shared molecular identifiers were thrown out. MiTCR, run with a Q25 quality threshold and the strictest error-elimination algorithm, handled CDR3 identification, clonotype clustering and error correction. A nonparametric unseen species model with Euler transformation was used to estimate lower-bound total TCR beta diversity. The public sequencing data were trimmed at Q25 with fastp and processed into clonotypes with MiXCR by TCRdb, which kept only in-frame beta chains. Each CDR3 protein appears once, grouped with its most common genes and DNA. What appears here as the V and J calls and clone size reflects TCRdb's work, not the paper's. This sample is represented by approximately 2,000,000 distinct CDR3 sequences; about 39% of them were singletons. 20% to 25% of the sample goes to the ten largest clones.

Sequenced: blood. This sequence originates from a human donor in good health.

The CDR3 protein is CASSLEGGGYSTDTQYF. The DNA reads TGTGCCAGCAGCTTAGAAGGCGGGGGATATAGCACAGATACGCAGTATTTT. The receptor chain draws on TRBV7-9 and TRBJ2-3, and TRBD2 matches 7 of the central bases. CDR1 and CDR2, looked up from the germline V gene (reference sequence), are SEHNR and FQNEAQ. There are 17 amino acids in the CDR3, from cysteine to phenylalanine inclusive. The DNA shown is the 51-base CDR3, in frame from base 1. V ends up 1 base short and J 0 bases short, with an unmatched junction base count of 7.